This record concerns one TCR beta chain sequence. The antigen is not known. This CDR3 has 13 residues. The germline V gene encodes CDR1 SGDLS and CDR2 YYNGEE. V lost 2 bases to trimming and J lost 10 bases, with 15 bases between them. The data are from a study of blood T cells in healthy people across ages. Study-wide results and limits: Shifts in expanded clonotypes may have been confounded by donor CMV status, which was unknown. One million T cells yielded diversity estimates that were considered underestimates.

Healthy Russian Caucasian donors spanned ages about 6 to 90 years. A J-beta primer mix and a sample-barcoded 5' primer were used in a second PCR of about 6 to 12 cycles. TCRdb ran MiXCR on the 5' RACE reads and lists one entry per CDR3 protein. Here the sample spans approximately 2,000,000 distinct CDR3 sequences, around 42% being singletons. The clonotype was recovered from a human donor in good health. The chain recombines TRBV9 with TRBJ1-2; the D is unclear. Sequenced: blood. DNA of the CDR3: TGTGCCAGCAGCGTCATTGCGTCCGAGGCCTACACCTTC. Translated, it gives CASSVIASEAYTF.